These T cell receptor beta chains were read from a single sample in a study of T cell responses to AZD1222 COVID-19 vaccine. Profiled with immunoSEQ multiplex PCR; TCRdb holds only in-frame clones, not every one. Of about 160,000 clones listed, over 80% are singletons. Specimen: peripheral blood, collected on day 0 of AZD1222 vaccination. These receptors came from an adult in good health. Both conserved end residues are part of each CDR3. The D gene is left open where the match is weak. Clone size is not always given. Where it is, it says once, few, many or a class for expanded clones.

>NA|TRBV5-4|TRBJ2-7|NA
TGTGCCAGCAGCTTACTCAATAACAACGAGCAGTACTTC
CASSLLNNNEQYF
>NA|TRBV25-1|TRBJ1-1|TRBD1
TGTGCCAGCAGTTTTCAGGGGGCGCGCACTGAAGCTTTCTTT
CASSFQGARTEAFF
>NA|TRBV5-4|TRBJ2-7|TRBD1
TGTGCCAGCAGCTCTTGGACAGGTGCCTACGAGCAGTACTTC
CASSSWTGAYEQYF
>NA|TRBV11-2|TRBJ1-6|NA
TGTGCCAGCAGGGGCTGGGGATCCGCGAGTAATTCACCCCTCCACTTT
CASRGWGSASNSPLHF
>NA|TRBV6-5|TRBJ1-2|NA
TGTGCCAGCAGAGATACAGGGACCTATGGCTACACCTTC
CASRDTGTYGYTF
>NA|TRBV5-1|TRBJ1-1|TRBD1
TGCGCCAGCAGCCCAGCCAGGGGGGACACTGAAGCTTTCTTT
CASSPARGDTEAFF
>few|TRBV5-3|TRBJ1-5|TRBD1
TGTGCCAGAAGCTTGACAGGGGGGCCTCAGCCCCAGCATTTT
CARSLTGGPQPQHF
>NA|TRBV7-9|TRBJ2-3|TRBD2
TGTGCCAGCAGCCTTAGCGGGAAAAGCACAGATACGCAGTATTTT
CASSLSGKSTDTQYF
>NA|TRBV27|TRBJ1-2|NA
TGTGCCAGCAGTTTAAATTGGTGGGGGAGCCAAGATGGCTACACCTTC
CASSLNWWGSQDGYTF
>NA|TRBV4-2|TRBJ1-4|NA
TGTGCCAGCAGCCAAGAAATTCAGACTAATGAAAAACTGTTTTTT
CASSQEIQTNEKLFF
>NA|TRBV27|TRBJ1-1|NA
TGTGCCAGCAGTCCAAAGGACACGAGAACTGAAGCTTTCTTT
CASSPKDTRTEAFF
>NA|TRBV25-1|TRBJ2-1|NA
TGTGCCAGCAGCCTTACTAAAGGTGAGCAGTTCTTC
CASSLTKGEQFF
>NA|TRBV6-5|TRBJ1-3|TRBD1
TGTGCCAGCAGCCTGACAGGGGGGTCTGGAAACACCATATATTTT
CASSLTGGSGNTIYF
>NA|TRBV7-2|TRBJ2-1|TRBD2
TGTGCCAGCAGTCTTCTACCGGGAGGAATAAATGAGCAGTTCTTC
CASSLLPGGINEQFF
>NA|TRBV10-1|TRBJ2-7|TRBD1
TGCGCCAGCAGTGACCCGGGACAGAGAACCTACGAGCAGTACTTC
CASSDPGQRTYEQYF
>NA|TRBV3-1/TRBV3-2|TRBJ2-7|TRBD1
TGTGCCAGCGGGGACAGGGGGTCGGACGAGCAGTACTTC
CASGDRGSDEQYF
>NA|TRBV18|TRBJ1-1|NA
TGTGCCAGCGGGGGGCTGAACACTGAAGCTTTCTTT
CASGGLNTEAFF
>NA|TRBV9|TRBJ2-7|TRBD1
TGTGCCAGCAGCGTAGAAAACAGGGGAGTCTACGAGCAGTACTTC
CASSVENRGVYEQYF
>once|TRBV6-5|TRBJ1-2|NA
TGTGCCAGCGCCGGTGGAGGGGAGAGCTATGGCTACACCTTC
CASAGGGESYGYTF
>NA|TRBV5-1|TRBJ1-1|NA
TGCGCCAGCAGCTTCGGGCGAACTGAAGCTTTCTTT
CASSFGRTEAFF
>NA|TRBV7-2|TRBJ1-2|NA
TGTGCCAGCAGCTTAGCCGGAAGTGGGGGCTACACCTTC
CASSLAGSGGYTF
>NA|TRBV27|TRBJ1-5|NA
TGTGCCAGCAGGCCCAGTCAGAATAGCAATCAGCCCCAGCATTTT
CASRPSQNSNQPQHF
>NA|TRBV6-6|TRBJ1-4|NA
TGTGCCAGCAGTTTAGGGGGAACTAATGAAAAACTGTTTTTT
CASSLGGTNEKLFF
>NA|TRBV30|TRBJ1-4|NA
TGTGCCGTAGTCGGTGGGGGGGCTGCAAAACTGTTTTTT
CAVVGGGAAKLFF
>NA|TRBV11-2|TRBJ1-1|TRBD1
TGTGCCAGCAGCCAAGGACAGGGTGGCACTGAAGCTTTCTTT
CASSQGQGGTEAFF
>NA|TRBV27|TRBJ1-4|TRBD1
TGTGCCAGCAGTCCCCTGGACAGGAGTGCTAATGAAAAACTGTTTTTT
CASSPLDRSANEKLFF
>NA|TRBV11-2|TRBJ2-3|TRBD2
TGTGCCAGCAGCCAACTAGCGGGAGCCCCAGATACGCAGTATTTT
CASSQLAGAPDTQYF
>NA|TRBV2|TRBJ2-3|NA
TGTGCCAGCAGTCACACTTTTTCCGATACGCAGTATTTT
CASSHTFSDTQYF
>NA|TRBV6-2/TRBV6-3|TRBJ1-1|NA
TGTGCCAGCAGTCTCGGGGTAATGAGCACTGAAGCTTTCTTT
CASSLGVMSTEAFF
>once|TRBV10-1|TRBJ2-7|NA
TGCGCCAGCGGAGCAAGCTCCTACGAGCAGTACTTC
CASGASSYEQYF
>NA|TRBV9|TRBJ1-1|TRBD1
TGTGCCAGCAGCGCACAGGGGGAGGCTGAAGCTTTCTTT
CASSAQGEAEAFF
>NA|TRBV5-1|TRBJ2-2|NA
TGCGCCAGCAGCCTCCTGGGGACTGGAGGAATAAACACCGGGGAGCTGTTTTTT
CASSLLGTGGINTGELFF
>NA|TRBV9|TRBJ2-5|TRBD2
TGTGCCAGCAGCGTAGACTTGGCGGGGGGCTTGGAAGAGACCCAGTACTTC
CASSVDLAGGLEETQYF
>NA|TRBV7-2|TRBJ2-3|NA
TGTGCCAGCAGCTTACCCCCTGGGCGGGCTGGGGCAGATACGCAGTATTTT
CASSLPPGRAGADTQYF
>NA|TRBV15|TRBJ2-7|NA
TGTGCCACCAGCAGCCTTGGGGCCGGTGGCGGAGCCTACGAGCAGTACTTC
CATSSLGAGGGAYEQYF
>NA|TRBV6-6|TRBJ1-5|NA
TGTGCCACCCTACCCGGTAGTAGCAATCAGCCCCAGCATTTT
CATLPGSSNQPQHF
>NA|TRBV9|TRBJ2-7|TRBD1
TGTGCCAGCAGCGCGGACAGGGCCTACGAGCAGTACTTC
CASSADRAYEQYF
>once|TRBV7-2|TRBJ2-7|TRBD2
TGTGCCAGCAGCCCGGGACTAGCGGGATCTGAGCAGTACTTC
CASSPGLAGSEQYF
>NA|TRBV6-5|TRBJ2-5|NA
TGTGCCAGCAGTAACCTCGGCCGGGAGACCCAGTACTTC
CASSNLGRETQYF
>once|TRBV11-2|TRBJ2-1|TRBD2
TGTGCCAGCAGCCCCCCTGGGAGCGGGGGGAATGAGCAGTTCTTC
CASSPPGSGGNEQFF
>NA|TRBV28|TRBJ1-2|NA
TGTGCCAGCAGTTTAACCAGGGGAAGCGCTAACTATGGCTACACCTTC
CASSLTRGSANYGYTF
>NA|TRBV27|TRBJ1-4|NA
TGTGCCAGCAGTATCTGGGGTAATGAAAAACTGTTTTTT
CASSIWGNEKLFF
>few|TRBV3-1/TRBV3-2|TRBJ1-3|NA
TGTGCCAGCAGCCAAGCGCCCGGGGATAGGGGCACCATATATTTT
CASSQAPGDRGTIYF
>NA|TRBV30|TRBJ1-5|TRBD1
TGTGCCTGGAGTGTACCTTTGGACAGGTTCGACAATCAGCCCCAGCATTTT
CAWSVPLDRFDNQPQHF
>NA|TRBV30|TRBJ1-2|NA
TGTGCCTGGAGTGTATATCGGAAGGGAACTCGATGGGGCTACACCTTC
CAWSVYRKGTRWGYTF
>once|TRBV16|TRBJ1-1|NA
TGTGCCAGCAGCCCGACAAATACGGTAAAAGCTTTCTTT
CASSPTNTVKAFF
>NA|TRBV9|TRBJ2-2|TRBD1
TGTGCCAGTTCGACAGGGGTGGAAACCGGGGAGCTGTTTTTT
CASSTGVETGELFF
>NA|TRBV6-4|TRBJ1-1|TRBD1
TGTGCCAGCAGTCCAAGGGGGCTGAGCACTGAAGCTTTCTTT
CASSPRGLSTEAFF
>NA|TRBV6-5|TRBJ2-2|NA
TGTGCCAGCGGAGGGGCCACCGGGGAGCTGTTTTTT
CASGGATGELFF
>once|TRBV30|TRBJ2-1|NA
TGTGCCTGGTTAGTGAGGAGCGGCCCCTACAATGAGCAGTTCTTC
CAWLVRSGPYNEQFF
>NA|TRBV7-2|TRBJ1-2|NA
TGTGCCAGCAGCCCGCGGTCGGAGGCCGGGGGCTACACCTTC
CASSPRSEAGGYTF